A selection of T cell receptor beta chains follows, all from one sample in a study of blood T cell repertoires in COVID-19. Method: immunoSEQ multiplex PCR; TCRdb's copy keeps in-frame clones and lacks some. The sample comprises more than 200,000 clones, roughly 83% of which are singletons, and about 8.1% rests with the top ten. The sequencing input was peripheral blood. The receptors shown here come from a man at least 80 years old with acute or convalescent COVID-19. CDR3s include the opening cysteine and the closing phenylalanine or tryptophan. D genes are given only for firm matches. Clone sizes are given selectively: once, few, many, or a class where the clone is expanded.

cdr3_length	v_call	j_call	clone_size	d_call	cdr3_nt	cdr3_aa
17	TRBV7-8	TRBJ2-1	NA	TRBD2	TGTGCCAGCAGCTTAAAGGTCAGGGCTAGCGGGGGGTTCTGGCAGTTCTTC	CASSLKVRASGGFWQFF
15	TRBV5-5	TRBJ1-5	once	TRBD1	TGTGCCAGCAGCCTAATCGGACAGGAAAATCAGCCCCAGCATTTT	CASSLIGQENQPQHF
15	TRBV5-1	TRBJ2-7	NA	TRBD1	TGCGCCAGCAGCTTGGACAGGGGGCAATTCCGCGAGCAGTACTTC	CASSLDRGQFREQYF
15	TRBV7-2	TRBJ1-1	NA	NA	TGTGCCAGCAGCCCATGGGAGGGATCGTGGACTGAAGCTTTCTTT	CASSPWEGSWTEAFF
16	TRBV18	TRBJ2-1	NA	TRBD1	TGTGCCAGCTCACCTCCCGGGACAGGGGTCCTCAATGAGCAGTTCTTC	CASSPPGTGVLNEQFF
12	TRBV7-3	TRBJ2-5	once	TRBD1	TGTGCCAGCAGCCTGGACAGGAAGACCCAGTACTTC	CASSLDRKTQYF
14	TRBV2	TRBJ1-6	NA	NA	TGTGCCAGCAGTGAACGACTTTCGAATTCACCCCTCCACTTT	CASSERLSNSPLHF
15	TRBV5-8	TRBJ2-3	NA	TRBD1	TGTGCCAGCAGCGGGGGACAGGGAGGCGCAGATACGCAGTATTTT	CASSGGQGGADTQYF
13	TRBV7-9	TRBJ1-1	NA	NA	TGTGCCAGCAGCTCTACGGGGAACACTGAAGCTTTCTTT	CASSSTGNTEAFF
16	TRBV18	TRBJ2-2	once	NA	TGTGCCAGCTCACCGGGGGGGGCCGGCGTCAACGGGGAGCTGTTTTTT	CASSPGGAGVNGELFF
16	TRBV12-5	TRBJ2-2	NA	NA	TGTGCTAGTGGTTTGGTAACGGCTATAGCTATCGGGGAGCTGTTTTTT	CASGLVTAIAIGELFF
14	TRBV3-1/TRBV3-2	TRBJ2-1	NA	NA	TGTGCCAGCAGCCAACTAGCGCAAACGAATGAGCAGTTCTTC	CASSQLAQTNEQFF
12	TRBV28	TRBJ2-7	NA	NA	TGTGCCAGCAGCACACAGGGTTACGAGCAGTACTTC	CASSTQGYEQYF
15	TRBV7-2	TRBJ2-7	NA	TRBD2	TGTGCCAGCAGCTCGGGACTAGCGGGCGCCTACGAGCAGTACTTC	CASSSGLAGAYEQYF
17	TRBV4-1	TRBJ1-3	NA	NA	TGCGCCAGCAGCCAAGACACAGGTCTGAGCTCTGGAAACACCATATATTTT	CASSQDTGLSSGNTIYF
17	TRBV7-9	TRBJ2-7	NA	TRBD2	TGTGCCAGCAGCTTAAGAGGACTAGCGGGAGGGCCGAACGAGCAGTACTTC	CASSLRGLAGGPNEQYF
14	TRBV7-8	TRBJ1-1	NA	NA	TGTGCCAGCAGCTTAGCGCTTCGGGGCACTGAAGCTTTCTTT	CASSLALRGTEAFF
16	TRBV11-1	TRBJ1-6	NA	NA	TGTGCCAGCAGCTCTTCGGACAGTTCCTATAATTCACCCCTCCACTTT	CASSSSDSSYNSPLHF
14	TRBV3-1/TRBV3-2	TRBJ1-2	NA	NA	TGTGCCAGCACCTTCGAAGGAGGGAGCAATGGCTACACCTTC	CASTFEGGSNGYTF